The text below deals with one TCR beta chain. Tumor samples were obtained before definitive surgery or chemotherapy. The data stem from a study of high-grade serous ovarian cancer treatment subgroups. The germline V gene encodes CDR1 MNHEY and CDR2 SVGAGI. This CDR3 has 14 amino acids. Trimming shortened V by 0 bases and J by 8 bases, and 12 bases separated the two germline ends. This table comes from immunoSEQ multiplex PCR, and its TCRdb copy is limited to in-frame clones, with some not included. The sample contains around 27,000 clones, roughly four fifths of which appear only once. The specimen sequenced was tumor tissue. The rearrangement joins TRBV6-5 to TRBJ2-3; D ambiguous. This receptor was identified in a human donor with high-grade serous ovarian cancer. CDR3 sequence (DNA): TGTGCCAGCAGTTACTCGATCCAGATCCCTACGCAGTATTTT. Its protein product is CASSYSIQIPTQYF.